Shown below are 3 T cell receptor beta chains from a single sample sequenced in a study of blood T cell repertoires in COVID-19. Only in-frame clones appear in the TCRdb table, and some are missing; sequencing was by immunoSEQ multiplex PCR. The data contain about 170,000 clones, around four fifths of them seen just once; the ten biggest clones take up around 8.4%. Material for sequencing was peripheral blood. The receptors stem from a woman older than 75 with COVID-19, enrolled during active disease.

This sequence joins TRBV4-1 and TRBJ2-3; 7 nucleotides agree with TRBD2. The V gene end was trimmed by 0 bases and the J gene end by 1 base; junction bases not matched to a gene: 7. The CDR3 contains 17 residues. Germline V CDR1 and CDR2: MGHRA, YSYEKL. DNA for the CDR3: TGCGCCAGCAGCCAAGAGGAAAGCGGGGCCCGCACAGATACGCAGTATTTT. It codes for CASSQEESGARTDTQYF.

The V call is TRBV6-2 or TRBV6-3, the J call TRBJ2-5, with a weak D call TRBD1 (6 bases). The length of the CDR3 is 15 residues. Trimming cost V 2 bases and J 0 bases, with 10 bases left between them. Germline V gene lookup returns CDR1 MNHEY and CDR2 SVGEGT. The CDR3 sequence: CASSYPGTHQETQYF. The CDR3 DNA sequence: TGTGCCAGCAGTTACCCCGGGACACACCAAGAGACCCAGTACTTC.

This clone was recorded once. The rearrangement joins TRBV5-1 to TRBJ1-1; D is possibly TRBD1 (5 bases). In germline, CDR1 is SGHRS, CDR2 YFSETQ. Trimming stripped 7 bases from V and 6 bases from J, with 13 bases between. The CDR3 runs to 12 residues. CDR3 residues: CASGGWGAEAFF. CDR3 nucleotide sequence: TGCGCCAGCGGAGGATGGGGGGCTGAAGCTTTCTTT.